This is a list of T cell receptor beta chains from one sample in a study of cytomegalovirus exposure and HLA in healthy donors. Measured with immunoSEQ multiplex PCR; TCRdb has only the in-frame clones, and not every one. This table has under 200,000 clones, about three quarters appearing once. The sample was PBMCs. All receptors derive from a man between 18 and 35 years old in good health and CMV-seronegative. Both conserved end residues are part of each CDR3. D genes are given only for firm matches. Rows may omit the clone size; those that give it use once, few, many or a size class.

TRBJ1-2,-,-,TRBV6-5,TGTGCCAGCAGTCGACCTTCGGACGGGAGGGATGGCTACACCTTC,CASSRPSDGRDGYTF
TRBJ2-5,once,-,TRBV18,TGTGCCAGCTCACCACAGGGGCGGGAGACCCAGTACTTC,CASSPQGRETQYF
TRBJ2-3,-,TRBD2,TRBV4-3,TGCGCCAGCAGCCAAAGTAGCGGGAGGGAGTCTACGCAGTATTTT,CASSQSSGRESTQYF
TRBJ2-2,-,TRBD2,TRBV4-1,TGCGCCAGCAGCCCTAGACTAGCGGGAGGGGACACCGGGGAGCTGTTTTTT,CASSPRLAGGDTGELFF
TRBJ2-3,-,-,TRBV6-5,TGTGCCAGCAGTTACGTGGCCGCTTACACAGATACGCAGTATTTT,CASSYVAAYTDTQYF
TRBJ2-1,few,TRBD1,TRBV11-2,TGTGCCAGCAGCCCCTCAGGGGGCGGTGAGCAGTTCTTC,CASSPSGGGEQFF
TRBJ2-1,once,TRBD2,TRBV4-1,TGCGCCAGCAGCCAAGGCGCTCCTAGCGGGAGGAGCCATGAGCAGTTCTTC,CASSQGAPSGRSHEQFF
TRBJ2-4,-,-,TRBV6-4,TGTGCCAGCAGTGACTCGAGTGGGAGTAACATTCAGTACTTC,CASSDSSGSNIQYF
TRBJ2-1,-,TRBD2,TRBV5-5,TGTGCCAGCACCACGCCTCTGAGGACTAGCAAAGGCAATGAGCAGTTCTTC,CASTTPLRTSKGNEQFF
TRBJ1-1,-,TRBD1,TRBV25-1,TGTGCCAGCAGTGATCAGGGGGATTGGACTGAAGCTTTCTTT,CASSDQGDWTEAFF
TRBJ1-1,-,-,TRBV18,TGTGCCAGCTCACCACCTAGGGGCAGGGATAGTGTTGAAGCTTTCTTT,CASSPPRGRDSVEAFF
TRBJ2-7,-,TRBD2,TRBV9,TGTGCCAGCAGCGTCCGGGGGGAGGGCCAAGGGGAGCAGTACTTC,CASSVRGEGQGEQYF
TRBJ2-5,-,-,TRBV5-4,TGTGCCAGCACCCCCGGGTACCAAGAGACCCAGTACTTC,CASTPGYQETQYF
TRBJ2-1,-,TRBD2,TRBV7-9,TGTGCCAGCAGCTTAAGTCGGGGGGTGGGACCCGAGCAGTTCTTC,CASSLSRGVGPEQFF
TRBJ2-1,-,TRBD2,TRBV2,TGTGCCAGCAGGGCTAAGACTAGCGTTAATGAGCAGTTCTTC,CASRAKTSVNEQFF
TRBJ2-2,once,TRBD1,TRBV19,TGTGCCAGTAGTATAGGGACAGGGCCTAACGGGGAGCTGTTTTTT,CASSIGTGPNGELFF
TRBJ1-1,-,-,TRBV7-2,TGTGCCAGCCGGGAGGGGGATTGGACTGAAGCTTTCTTT,CASREGDWTEAFF
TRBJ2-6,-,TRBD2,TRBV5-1,TGCGCCAGCAGCCCCCCAGGACTAGCGGCCTTCTCTGGGGCCAACGTCCTGACTTTC,CASSPPGLAAFSGANVLTF
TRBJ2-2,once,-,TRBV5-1,TGCGCCAGCAGCTTGGATCCCGGGACAGGGGAGCTGTTTTTT,CASSLDPGTGELFF
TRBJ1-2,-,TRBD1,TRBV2,TGTGCCAGCTCCGGACAGGTCTATGGCTACACCTTC,CASSGQVYGYTF
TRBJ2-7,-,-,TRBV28,TGTGCCAGCAGTTCGGACTGGTCCTACGAGCAGTACTTC,CASSSDWSYEQYF
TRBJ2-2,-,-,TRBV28,TGTGCCAGCAGTTTAAAGGGGTACACCGGGGAGCTGTTTTTT,CASSLKGYTGELFF
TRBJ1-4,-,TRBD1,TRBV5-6,TGTGCCAGCAGCATTGACAGGGTGGCAACTAATGAAAAACTGTTTTTT,CASSIDRVATNEKLFF
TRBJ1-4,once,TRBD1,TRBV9,TGTGCCAGCAGCGTGACAGGGGCCAATGAAAAACTGTTTTTT,CASSVTGANEKLFF
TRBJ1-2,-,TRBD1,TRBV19,TGTGCCAGTAACACGGGACAGGGAATCTATGGCTACACCTTC,CASNTGQGIYGYTF
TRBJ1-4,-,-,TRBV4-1,TGCGCCAGCACCGACGGGGGGCAGGGGAAGGGTGAAAAACTGTTTTTT,CASTDGGQGKGEKLFF
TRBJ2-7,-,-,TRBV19,TGTGCCAGTAGTATCCCTTCGGGATCTGGGACCTACGAGCAGTACTTC,CASSIPSGSGTYEQYF
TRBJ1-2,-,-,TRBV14,TGTGCCAGCAGCCAAGATGTAGGGCGAACAGGCCGGGAGAATGGCTACACCTTC,CASSQDVGRTGRENGYTF
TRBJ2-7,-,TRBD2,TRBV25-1,TGTGCCAGCCAACTAGCGGGAGGCCATTCCTACGAGCAGTACTTC,CASQLAGGHSYEQYF
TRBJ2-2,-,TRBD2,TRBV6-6,TGTGCCGCTCCGGGCGGGAGGGGAACCGGGGAGCTGTTTTTT,CAAPGGRGTGELFF
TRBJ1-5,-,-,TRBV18,TGTGCCAGCTCAGTAGGCGGCGATCAGCCCCAGCATTTT,CASSVGGDQPQHF
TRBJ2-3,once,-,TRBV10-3,TGTGCCGCCTGGGACTCCACCGAAAGGGATACGCAGTATTTT,CAAWDSTERDTQYF
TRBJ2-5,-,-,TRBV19,TGTGCCAGTAGTATAACTCAGCGGCTCAACCAAGAGACCCAGTACTTC,CASSITQRLNQETQYF
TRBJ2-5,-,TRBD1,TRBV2,TGTGCCAGCCCGGGGACAGTCCAAGAGACCCAGTACTTC,CASPGTVQETQYF
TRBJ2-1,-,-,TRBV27,TGTGCCAGCAGTTTAGATGGCCAGGGCAATGAGCAGTTCTTC,CASSLDGQGNEQFF
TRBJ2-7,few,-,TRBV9,TGTGCCAGCAGCCCCGAGTTAGTACGGGACGAGCAGTACTTC,CASSPELVRDEQYF
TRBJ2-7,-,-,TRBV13,TGTGCCAGCAGCATCCAGGGGGGCTACGAGCAGTACTTC,CASSIQGGYEQYF
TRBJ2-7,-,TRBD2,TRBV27,TGTGCCAGCAGTTTGAGCGGGAGCAACGAGCAGTACTTC,CASSLSGSNEQYF
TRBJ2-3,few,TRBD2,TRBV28,TGTGCCAGCAGTAGCGTTTTGGAGCGGGAGGGCACAGATACGCAGTATTTT,CASSSVLEREGTDTQYF
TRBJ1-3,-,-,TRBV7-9,TGTTCCAGCAGCCCCCAACGAGGGCAGTCGAGCTCTGGAAACACCATATATTTT,CSSSPQRGQSSSGNTIYF
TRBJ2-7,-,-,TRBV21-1,TGTGCCAGCAGCAAGGGGTTAGAGGTGTCTAGCGGCACCTACGAGCAGTACTTC,CASSKGLEVSSGTYEQYF
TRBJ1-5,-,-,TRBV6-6,TGTGCCAGCAGTTACACGAGGTTAAATCAGCCCCAGCATTTT,CASSYTRLNQPQHF
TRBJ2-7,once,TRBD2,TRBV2,TGTGCCAGCAGTGAAGAGTGGCGGACTAGCTCCTACGAGCAGTACTTC,CASSEEWRTSSYEQYF
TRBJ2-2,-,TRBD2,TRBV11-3,TGTGCCAGCAGCCCCGGACTAGCGGGGAACACCGGGGAGCTGTTTTTT,CASSPGLAGNTGELFF
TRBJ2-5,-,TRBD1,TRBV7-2,TGTGCCAGCAGCACCGGGACAGGGGGTAAATCCCAGTACTTC,CASSTGTGGKSQYF
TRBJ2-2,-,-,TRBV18,TGTGCCAGCTCACCAAACGCCGGGAGCTCCCCCGGGGAGCTGTTTTTT,CASSPNAGSSPGELFF
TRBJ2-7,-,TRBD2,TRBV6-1,TGTGCCAGCTTGGCATCGGGGGGGTGGGGGGAGCAGTACTTC,CASLASGGWGEQYF
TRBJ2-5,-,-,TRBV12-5,TGTGCTAGTGCCATTCACTACTCCCGGGGAACCCAGTACTTC,CASAIHYSRGTQYF